This is a list of T cell receptor beta chains from one sample in a study of cytomegalovirus exposure and HLA in healthy donors. Some clones are missing from TCRdb's copy, which holds only in-frame ones; the method was immunoSEQ multiplex PCR. This sample contains roughly 36,000 clones. The sample comprised PBMCs. These receptors were taken from a woman younger than 45 in good health and CMV-seropositive. Each CDR3 is given with its conserved first and last residue. Fields, in order: CDR3 protein, CDR3 DNA, V gene, J gene, CDR3 length, D gene. The D gene is left open where the match is weak.

CASSAGVMGNTIYF	TGTGCCAGCAGTGCGGGGGTTATGGGAAACACCATATATTTT	TRBV6-6	TRBJ1-3	14	.
CASSSTGGAYGYTF	TGTGCCAGCAGTTCCACAGGGGGCGCCTATGGCTACACCTTC	TRBV2	TRBJ1-2	14	TRBD1
CAISESLLAGGTYNERFF	TGTGCCATCAGTGAGTCCTTACTAGCGGGGGGTACCTACAATGAGCGGTTCTTC	TRBV10-3	TRBJ2-1	18	TRBD2
CASSVSFNEQFF	TGTGCCAGCAGCGTCTCCTTCAATGAGCAGTTCTTC	TRBV9	TRBJ2-1	12	.
CASSQGSSGSYEQYF	TGCGCCAGCAGCCAGGGCTCTAGCGGGTCTTACGAGCAGTACTTC	TRBV4-1	TRBJ2-7	15	TRBD2
CASSLAGGAGELFF	TGTGCCAGCAGCTTAGCTGGCGGGGCCGGGGAGCTGTTTTTT	TRBV13	TRBJ2-2	14	.
CASSQSGGAVGGELFF	TGCGCCAGCAGCCAAAGCGGGGGGGCTGTCGGCGGGGAGCTGTTTTTT	TRBV5-1	TRBJ2-2	16	TRBD2
CASSSDDRATTEAFF	TGTGCCAGCAGCTCCGATGACAGGGCCACGACTGAAGCTTTCTTT	TRBV7-9	TRBJ1-1	15	TRBD1
CASSFPGTEAFF	TGTGCCAGCAGCTTCCCGGGGACTGAAGCTTTCTTT	TRBV7-9	TRBJ1-1	12	.
CASGSTRGGQGPNQPQHF	TGTGCCAGCGGCTCAACAAGGGGGGGACAGGGCCCCAATCAGCCCCAGCATTTT	TRBV5-6	TRBJ1-5	18	TRBD1
CSVQTGDDGYTF	TGCAGCGTTCAGACAGGGGACGATGGCTACACCTTC	TRBV29-1	TRBJ1-2	12	TRBD1
CASSRSRLAGGYNEQFF	TGTGCCAGCAGCCGCAGCCGATTAGCGGGGGGGTACAATGAGCAGTTCTTC	TRBV7-2	TRBJ2-1	17	TRBD2
CASSQGWAGAYEQYF	TGTGCCAGCAGCCAAGGATGGGCGGGGGCCTACGAGCAGTACTTC	TRBV14	TRBJ2-7	15	TRBD2
CASSPLPQGRAYEQYF	TGCGCCAGCAGCCCGCTACCTCAGGGGAGAGCCTACGAGCAGTACTTC	TRBV5-1	TRBJ2-7	16	.
CASSFGINYGYTF	TGCGCCAGCAGCTTCGGGATTAACTATGGCTACACCTTC	TRBV7-9	TRBJ1-2	13	.
CASSLTGSGTDTQYF	TGTGCCAGCAGCCTAACAGGGTCGGGCACAGATACGCAGTATTTT	TRBV7-8	TRBJ2-3	15	.
CASRAGLAGDTQYF	TGTGCCAGCAGGGCCGGGCTAGCTGGAGATACGCAGTATTTT	TRBV6-1	TRBJ2-3	14	.
CASNAGTGFSYNSPLHF	TGTGCCAGCAACGCCGGGACAGGGTTCTCCTATAATTCACCCCTCCACTTT	TRBV7-9	TRBJ1-6	17	TRBD1